The 9 T cell receptor beta chains below come from one sample, sequenced in a study of T cell repertoires in cytomegalovirus infection. Antigens of these TCRs are unknown. TCRdb re-called the reads through MiXCR, storing one row per CDR3 protein. Of some 800,000 distinct CDR3 sequences listed, around a third are singletons. Material: cultured CD8+ T cells from PBMCs, obtained from culture after CMV antigen stimulation. The receptors derive from a human donor in good health (CMV status not recorded). Some clones in this sample may be carry-over from other donors' samples.

V and J are TRBV9 and TRBJ1-1; a weak D match, TRBD1 (6 bases). The CDR3 spans 14 residues. Germline V gene sequence: CDR1 SGDLS, CDR2 YYNGEE. V was cut by 4 bases and J by 5 bases, with 15 bases left in between. This chain's CDR3 is CASSPPDSTTEAFF. CDR3 nucleotides: TGTGCCAGCAGCCCCCCGGACAGTACAACTGAAGCTTTCTTT.

The rearrangement links TRBV6-6 to TRBJ1-5; TRBD1 matches 11 bases. CDR1 and CDR2 (germline): MNHNY, SVGAGI (reference sequence). V gave up 3 bases and J gave up 7 bases; unmatched junction bases: 5. There are 15 residues in the CDR3. For the CDR3, the DNA is TGTGCCAGCAGTTATCGGGACAGGGGGAGCCAGCCCCAGCATTTT. Its translation: CASSYRDRGSQPQHF.

The chain carries TRBV6-6 and TRBJ1-3; no definite D call. V dropped 0 bases and J dropped 1 base, with 13 bases sitting between them. Germline CDR1 MNHNY, CDR2 SVGAGI (reference sequence). The CDR3 has 17 residues. CDR3 nucleotide sequence: TGTGCCAGCAGTTACTCCTTGATCCAGTCTTCTGGAAACACCATATATTTT. Residues: CASSYSLIQSSGNTIYF.

Many counts were recorded for this clonotype. J is TRBJ2-5 and V is TRBV27; D ambiguous. Per germline, CDR1 MNHEY and CDR2 SMNVEV (reference sequence). Trimming pared 5 bases from V and 5 bases from J, leaving 9 bases between. CDR3 size: 12 residues. The CDR3 spells CASSRPGETQYF. The DNA for the CDR3 is TGTGCCAGCAGTCGACCCGGGGAGACCCAGTACTTC.

The rearrangement uses TRBV18 and TRBJ2-1; perhaps D is TRBD1 or TRBD2 (5 bases each). The V end was cut by 0 bases, the J end by 2 bases, with 8 bases between. The CDR3 sequence is 15 residues long. Germline V gene sequence: CDR1 KGHSH, CDR2 LQKENI. CDR3 sequence (DNA): TGTGCCAGCTCACCACCCCAGGGACCCTACAATGAGCAGTTCTTC. It is translated as CASSPPQGPYNEQFF.

The chain has TRBV19 and TRBJ2-3; TRBD1 matches 12 bases. Germline V gives CDR1 LNHDA, CDR2 SQIVND (reference sequence). The CDR3 covers 16 residues. Losses at the gene ends were 3 bases for V and 4 bases for J; bases not matched to a gene: 5. CDR3 amino acids: CASSIGDRGLADTQYF. The CDR3 region has the DNA TGTGCCAGTAGTATTGGGGACAGGGGGCTAGCAGATACGCAGTATTTT.

This clonotype was found a few times. This sequence joins TRBV24-1 and TRBJ2-3; the D is unclear. This CDR3 region has 13 residues. With 8 bases removed from V and 2 bases from J, the gap between germline ends came to 10 bases. Germline values: CDR1 KGHDR, CDR2 SFDVKD. The CDR3 sequence is CATTESYTDTQYF. The CDR3 DNA is TGTGCCACCACAGAGTCCTACACAGATACGCAGTATTTT.

In this sample, this clonotype turned up once. J is TRBJ2-5 and V is TRBV5-4; the D is unclear. The CDR3 contains 14 residues. The V gene's germline CDR1 is SGHNT and CDR2 YYREEE (reference sequence). V dropped 1 base and J dropped 5 bases, with 12 bases sitting between them. Written as DNA, the CDR3 is TGTGCCAGCAGCTTGCAGGCGCGGTTGGAGACCCAGTACTTC. It codes for CASSLQARLETQYF. Full variable domain (rest looked up from reference TRBV5-4 and TRBJ2-5): ETGVTQSPTHLIKTRGQQVTLRCSSQSGHNTVSWYQQALGQGPQFIFQYYREEENGRGNFPPRFSGLQFPNYSSELNVNALELDDSALYLCASSLQARLETQYFGPGTRLLVL.

The chain combines TRBV7-9 with TRBJ2-5; D may be TRBD2 (5 bases). The CDR3 totals 14 residues. Germline CDR1 reads SEHNR; CDR2 reads FQNEAQ (reference sequence). The V gene lost 5 bases and the J gene lost 5 bases, with 15 bases spanning the gap. In DNA, the CDR3 is TGTGCCAGCAGCGCCACGGGGTTTCTGGAGACCCAGTACTTC. Translation: CASSATGFLETQYF.